This T cell receptor beta chain comes out of a study of shared clonotypes between healthy human individuals. Study conclusions and caveats: In several donors, around 5.5% of naive CD4 clonotypes appeared in common.

The DNA input per sorted-subset replicate PCR was roughly 180 ng, corresponding to some 33,000 T cell genomes. Sequenced by immunoSEQ multiplex PCR; TCRdb stores in-frame clones only, minus some. Among just over 2,000,000 clones, 85% to 95% were seen once, and the ten largest hold roughly 1%. With V trimmed by 9 bases and J by 0 bases, 8 bases remained unmatched. This CDR3 contains 16 residues. Germline V gene data show CDR1 as SGHDN and CDR2 as FVKESK. CD45RO-negative, CCR7-positively selected cells formed the naive CD8 fraction, excluding terminally differentiated effector memory CD45RA+ cells. On this clone itself: Antigen: not known.

This sequence was found in a man aged 18 to 30 in good health. The sequencing input was naive CD8+ T cells sorted from blood. The gene calls are TRBV14 and TRBJ2-1, with 10 bases matching TRBD1. CDR3 coding DNA: TGTGCCAGTCAGACAGGGGGCCAGAGCTCCTACAATGAGCAGTTCTTC. This encodes CASQTGGQSSYNEQFF.